A single sample gave rise to the 28 T cell receptor beta chains below, sequenced in a study of T cells in localized non-small cell lung cancer. TCRdb's table, derived via immunoSEQ multiplex PCR, lists solely in-frame clones and lacks some. The sample gives over 50,000 clones, 75% to 90% of which show up once; roughly a sixth is in the top ten. The source was peripheral blood mononuclear cells, collected before any cancer treatment. These receptors were obtained from a man aged 40-75 years with stage III lung adenocarcinoma.

The chain uses TRBV29-1 and TRBJ1-3, with 7 bases identical to TRBD1. The CDR3 spans 13 residues. Trimming removed 6 bases from V and 2 bases from J; junction bases left unmatched: 4. Germline V gives CDR1 SQVTM, CDR2 ANQGSEA. The CDR3 sequence is CSVGGGAGNTIYF. CDR3 nucleotide sequence: TGCAGCGTGGGAGGGGGCGCTGGAAACACCATATATTTT.

The J gene is TRBJ2-2, the V gene TRBV18, with TRBD1 as a possible D gene (5 bases). The CDR3 consists of 16 residues. V was pared by 3 bases and J by 3 bases, with 14 bases between. Germline V gene sequence: CDR1 KGHSH, CDR2 LQKENI. This CDR3 is CASSPYPGQDTGELFF. CDR3 bases: TGTGCCAGCTCACCTTACCCTGGACAAGACACCGGGGAGCTGTTTTTT.

The V call is TRBV7-2, the J call TRBJ2-2; 8 bases align to TRBD1. Germline V gene sequence: CDR1 SGHTA, CDR2 FQGNSA. The V segment lost 5 bases and the J segment 5 bases; nucleotides outside the gene matches: 7. CDR3 length equals 15 residues. The CDR3 coding sequence is TGTGCCAGCAGCATGACAGGGGAATTTACCGGGGAGCTGTTTTTT. Translated, it gives CASSMTGEFTGELFF.

The V call is TRBV6-5, the J call TRBJ2-7, with 7 bases identical to TRBD1. J was trimmed by 5 bases and V by 11 bases; bases with no gene match: 9. CDR3 length: 12 amino acids. Germline CDR1 is MNHEY and CDR2 is SVGAGI. CDR3 coding DNA: TGTGCCTTCCGGACAGGCGAAAACGAGCAGTACTTC. This codes for CAFRTGENEQYF.

Remarks on this clone: In the same sample, other DNA sequences code for this CDR3. The chain carries TRBV6-5 and TRBJ2-7, with 9 bases matching TRBD1. CDR1 MNHEY and CDR2 SVGAGI come from the germline V gene. The J segment lost 4 bases and the V segment lost 2 bases, leaving 6 bases of the junction unmatched. The CDR3 consists of 15 residues. The CDR3 spells CASSYKGGTGYEQYF. CDR3 bases: TGTGCCAGCAGTTACAAGGGGGGGACAGGGTACGAGCAGTACTTC.

The rearrangement uses TRBV11-3 and TRBJ2-1; no reliable D call. Germline CDR1 SGHNT, CDR2 YENEEA. V lost 3 bases and J lost 1, with 7 bases in between. The CDR3 is 14 residues long. The DNA for the CDR3 is TGTGCCAGCAGCTTCAGTCGGTCCTACAATGAGCAGTTCTTC. This encodes CASSFSRSYNEQFF.

The chain carries TRBV19 and TRBJ2-2; possibly TRBD2 for D (6 bases). V lost 2 bases and J lost 0, with 10 bases in between. This CDR3 has 16 residues. Germline loops: CDR1 LNHDA, CDR2 SQIVND (reference sequence). DNA of the CDR3: TGTGCCAGTAGTATAAATGGGGGGACGAACACCGGGGAGCTGTTTTTT. Translating it yields CASSINGGTNTGELFF. Using reference TRBV19 and TRBJ2-2 for the parts outside the CDR3, the full variable domain is DGGITQSPKYLFRKEGQNVTLSCEQNLNHDAMYWYRQDPGQGLRLIYYSQIVNDFQKGDIAEGYSVSREKKESFPLTVTSAQKNPTAFYLCASSINGGTNTGELFFGEGSRLTVL.

CDR3 residues: CASMSGPSTDTQYF. Written as DNA, the CDR3 is TGTGCCAGCATGAGCGGGCCTAGCACAGATACGCAGTATTTT. The chain carries TRBV7-3 and TRBJ2-3; tentatively, D is TRBD2 (6 bases). Germline-derived CDR1 and CDR2 are SGHTA and FQGTGA. The CDR3 runs 14 residues. With 7 bases removed from V and 0 bases from J, the gap between germline ends came to 11 bases.

CDR3 in amino acids: CASSDSNLAQPQHF. The CDR3 DNA is TGTGCCAGCAGCGACAGCAATTTGGCTCAGCCCCAGCATTTT. The rearrangement uses TRBV7-2 and TRBJ1-5; weak D call: TRBD1 (5 bases). With 5 bases removed from V and 6 bases from J, the gap between germline ends came to 14 bases. Per the germline V gene, CDR1 is SGHTA and CDR2 is FQGNSA. CDR3 length: 14 residues.

The V gene is TRBV7-3, the J gene TRBJ1-6, with TRBD1 identical over 10 bases. Germline loops: CDR1 SGHTA, CDR2 FQGTGA. V lost 8 bases to trimming and J lost 8 bases; unmatched junction nucleotides: 9. The CDR3 is made up of 15 amino acids. As DNA, the CDR3 is TGTGCCAGCGTCTTCCGGGACAGGGGTGATTCACCCCTCCACTTT. It encodes CASVFRDRGDSPLHF.

The chain links TRBV5-8 to TRBJ2-5; no definite D call. Per the germline V gene, CDR1 is SGHTS and CDR2 is YDEGEE. The CDR3 is 11 residues long. V was shortened by 2 bases and J by 4 bases, with 3 bases between the two germline ends. CDR3 protein: CASSLIETQYF. The CDR3 DNA reads as TGTGCCAGCAGCTTAATAGAGACCCAGTACTTC.

The chain carries TRBV18 and TRBJ1-2, with 7 bases that match TRBD1. This CDR3 region has 16 residues. Germline-derived CDR1 and CDR2 are KGHSH and LQKENI. The J segment lost 2 bases and the V segment lost 5 bases, leaving 11 bases of the junction unmatched. The CDR3 loop is CASSTPGTAFNYGYTF. The CDR3 region has the DNA TGTGCCAGCTCAACCCCCGGGACAGCCTTCAACTATGGCTACACCTTC.

The chain uses TRBV19 and TRBJ2-7, with 8 bases lining up with TRBD1. The J segment lost 0 bases and the V segment lost 6 bases, leaving 10 bases of the junction unmatched. From germline, CDR1 is LNHDA and CDR2 SQIVND (reference sequence). The CDR3 has 16 amino acids. CDR3 bases: TGTGCCAGTAGCATACAGACAGGGGACAACTCCTACGAGCAGTACTTC. Translated: CASSIQTGDNSYEQYF.

This clone has a handful of counts. The chain employs TRBV14 and TRBJ1-2; 10 bases map to TRBD1. The germline V gene encodes CDR1 SGHDN and CDR2 FVKESK. V shed 4 bases and J 7 bases; nucleotides not matched to a gene: 6. This CDR3 is 14 amino acids long. CDR3 loop: CASSPGQGISGYTF. The CDR3 coding sequence is TGTGCCAGCAGCCCGGGACAGGGGATCTCTGGCTACACCTTC.

This sequence joins TRBV19 and TRBJ2-1; a possible D gene is TRBD2 (6 bases). The CDR3 has 14 residues. Germline loops: CDR1 LNHDA, CDR2 SQIVND (reference sequence). V shed 7 bases and J shed 5 bases, with 15 bases lying between them. DNA for the CDR3: TGTGCCAGTAAAAGCGGGTTATCTAACAATGAGCAGTTCTTC. It yields the protein CASKSGLSNNEQFF.

This clone was seen only a few times. The chain combines TRBV11-2 with TRBJ1-5; 7 nucleotides agree with TRBD1. V gave up 2 bases and J gave up 11 bases; unmatched junction bases: 3. Germline CDR1 and CDR2: SGHAT and FQNNGV. The CDR3 length is 12 residues. This CDR3 reads CASSLPGGAQHF. The CDR3 nucleotides are TGTGCCAGCAGCTTACCAGGGGGAGCCCAGCATTTT.

There are a few counts of this clone. V gene TRBV7-9 combines with J gene TRBJ1-2, with D tentatively TRBD1 (6 bases). CDR3 length: 14 residues. Trimming removed 2 bases at V and 3 bases at J, with 10 bases between. CDR1 is SEHNR and CDR2 is FQNEAQ in the germline V gene (reference sequence). The chain's CDR3 is CASSLNSGDYGYTF. CDR3 DNA sequence: TGTGCCAGCAGCTTAAACTCAGGGGACTATGGCTACACCTTC.

This rearrangement joins TRBV30 to TRBJ1-1, with 8 bases aligning to TRBD1. Looked up from germline, CDR1 is GTSNPN and CDR2 is SVGIG (reference sequence). The junction had 1 base not matched to a gene; V was cut back by 1 base and J by 0 bases. This CDR3 region has 14 residues. CDR3 loop: CAWSGTGMNTEAFF. The CDR3 coding sequence is TGTGCCTGGAGTGGGACAGGGATGAACACTGAAGCTTTCTTT. The full variable domain, rest sourced from reference TRBV30 and TRBJ1-1, is SQTIHQWPATLVQPVGSPLSLECTVEGTSNPNLYWYRQAAGRGLQLLFYSVGIGQISSEVPQNLSASRPQDRQFILSSKKLLLSDSGFYLCAWSGTGMNTEAFFGQGTRLTVV.

This chain joins TRBV2 and TRBJ2-7; the D is unclear. CDR3 length: 13 amino acids. Trimming stripped 6 bases from V and 2 bases from J, with 11 bases between. Germline assignment: CDR1 SNHLY and CDR2 FYNNEI. The CDR3 nucleotides are TGTGCCAGCAGCGCCGATGCGGCCTACGAGCAGTACTTC. This translates into CASSADAAYEQYF.

The chain is built from TRBV7-9 and TRBJ2-2; D might be TRBD2 (6 bases). Trimming cost V 11 bases and J 0 bases, with 13 bases left between them. The V gene's germline CDR1 is SEHNR and CDR2 FQNEAQ (reference sequence). The CDR3 consists of 14 residues. CDR3 sequence: CAPTGDSNTGELFF. CDR3 bases: TGTGCCCCCACGGGGGATTCGAACACCGGGGAGCTGTTTTTT.

Comments on this clone: Since a far larger clone is one base different, this is likely a read error. This same CDR3 is encoded by further DNA sequences in the sample. The chain has TRBV6-1 and TRBJ2-7; the D is unclear. The CDR3 length is 11 residues. Germline V gene data show CDR1 as MNHNS and CDR2 as SASEGT. The germline V and J ends were trimmed by 5 bases and 4 bases, with 6 bases remaining between them. Here the CDR3 reads CASSYQYEQYF. The CDR3 bases are TGTGCCAGCAGTTATCAGTACGAGCAGTACTTC.

The V and J genes are TRBV9 and TRBJ1-1, with D perhaps TRBD1 (6 bases). CDR3 length: 14 residues. Germline V gives CDR1 SGDLS, CDR2 YYNGEE. Trimming cost V 0 bases and J 8 bases, with 14 bases left between them. The chain's CDR3 is CASSVDGSQGEAFF. The DNA for the CDR3 is TGTGCCAGCAGCGTAGACGGTTCACAGGGAGAAGCTTTCTTT.

In this sample, this clone turned up once. The chain has TRBV5-6 and TRBJ1-1; D is unclear. Germline CDR1 and CDR2: SGHDT and YYEEEE. This CDR3 contains 11 residues. Trimming removed 2 bases from V and 5 bases from J, with 4 bases in between. The CDR3 DNA follows: TGTGCCAGCAGCTTTTTGACTGAAGCTTTCTTT. Translated, it gives CASSFLTEAFF.

The V and J genes are TRBV2 and TRBJ1-2; D unresolved. The CDR3 spans 15 residues. The V gene lost 3 bases and the J gene lost 6 bases, with 17 bases spanning the gap. Germline V gene data show CDR1 as SNHLY and CDR2 as FYNNEI. The CDR3 sequence: CASSENVEGFHGYTF. The CDR3 nucleotides are TGTGCCAGCAGTGAGAATGTAGAGGGATTCCATGGCTACACCTTC.

The rearrangement uses TRBV19 and TRBJ1-6; 9 nucleotides agree with TRBD1. Germline-derived CDR1 and CDR2 are LNHDA and SQIVND (reference sequence). There are 16 residues in the CDR3. Trimming removed 5 bases from V and 7 bases from J; junction bases left unmatched: 9. The CDR3 loop reads CASSGLGQGYNSPLHF. In DNA, the CDR3 is TGTGCCAGTAGTGGCCTGGGACAGGGCTACAATTCACCCCTCCACTTT.

This clone was seen only once. The chain recombines TRBV13 with TRBJ1-4; tentative D call: TRBD1 (6 bases). CDR1 PRHDT and CDR2 FYEKMQ come from the germline V gene (reference sequence). The CDR3 length is 14 residues. V dropped 5 bases and J dropped 8 bases, with 15 bases sitting between them. CDR3 DNA sequence: TGTGCCAGCAGCCCATCAGGGGCCGGCGAAAAACTGTTTTTT. Amino acid sequence: CASSPSGAGEKLFF. Supplemented by reference TRBV13 and TRBJ1-4, the full variable domain reads AAGVIQSPRHLIKEKRETATLKCYPIPRHDTVYWYQQGPGQDPQFLISFYEKMQSDKGSIPDRFSAQQFSDYHSELNMSSLELGDSALYFCASSPSGAGEKLFFGSGTQLSVL.

The V call is TRBV2, the J call TRBJ2-5; possible D gene TRBD1, 5 bases. With 7 bases removed from V and 2 bases from J, the gap between germline ends came to 14 bases. This CDR3 has 14 residues. Germline V gene sequence: CDR1 SNHLY, CDR2 FYNNEI. CDR3 DNA: TGTGCCAGCACAGAGACAGAGTCACAAGAGACCCAGTACTTC. Residues: CASTETESQETQYF.

The chain is built from TRBV10-3 and TRBJ2-1, with D maybe TRBD2 (5 bases). Per the germline V gene, CDR1 is ENHRY and CDR2 is SYGVKD. The ends were cut back, 2 bases at V and 2 bases at J, with 10 bases in the middle. This CDR3 comprises 15 residues. CDR3 region: CAISEPLAPYNEQFF. The CDR3 DNA follows: TGTGCCATCAGTGAGCCCCTAGCCCCCTACAATGAGCAGTTCTTC.